This is a list of T cell receptor beta chains from one sample in a study of T cell responses to AZD1222 COVID-19 vaccine. Data came from immunoSEQ multiplex PCR; TCRdb stores just in-frame clones and leaves some out. This table holds over 150,000 clones, roughly 90% found once. The sample in question was peripheral blood, obtained on day 0 of AZD1222 vaccination. The source of these receptors is an adult in good health. CDR3s include the opening cysteine and the closing phenylalanine or tryptophan. The D gene is left open where the match is weak. A row's size may be missing; if present it is once, few, many or a size class.

>TRBV2|once|TRBJ1-4|-
TGTGCCAGCAGTGAAGCTGGCAGGGGTGAAAAACTGTTTTTT
CASSEAGRGEKLFF
>TRBV25-1|once|TRBJ1-6|-
TGTGCCAGCAGTGAATATGTGGGCGGGGTGGATAGTTCACCCCTCCACTTT
CASSEYVGGVDSSPLHF
>TRBV10-3|-|TRBJ1-5|TRBD1
TGTGCCATCAGTGAACCGGACAGGGGGCGAAGCAATCAGCCCCAGCATTTT
CAISEPDRGRSNQPQHF
>TRBV28|once|TRBJ1-5|TRBD1
TGTGCCAGCAGTTGGAACAGGGGTGATTATCAGCCCCAGCATTTT
CASSWNRGDYQPQHF
>TRBV4-3|-|TRBJ2-7|-
TGCGCCAGCAGCCAAGCCGCAGGAACCTACGAGCAGTACTTC
CASSQAAGTYEQYF
>TRBV12-5|-|TRBJ2-2|-
TGTGCTAGTGGTTTGATTCCACAGGGTCTGAGGTCCACCGGGGAGCTGTTTTTT
CASGLIPQGLRSTGELFF
>TRBV2|once|TRBJ2-5|TRBD2
TGTGCCAGCAGTGAAAGGGCGGGGGGGCCAGAGACCCAGTACTTC
CASSERAGGPETQYF
>TRBV5-4|-|TRBJ2-1|-
TGTGCCAGCAGCCAGGGCGGTTTTACCGCCTACAATGAGCAGTTCTTC
CASSQGGFTAYNEQFF
>TRBV27|-|TRBJ1-1|-
TGTGCCAGCAGTTTATCGATTGCGGGGAACACTGAAGCTTTCTTT
CASSLSIAGNTEAFF
>TRBV7-3|-|TRBJ2-1|TRBD1
TGTGCCAGCAGCCCCGGGACAGGGAAGGCGTTAGGGGGGAATGAGCAGTTCTTC
CASSPGTGKALGGNEQFF